One T cell receptor (beta chain) is described in this entry. This clonotype came up a few times. No cognate antigen has been identified for it. Per-base quality was not reported, and no clone a single base away is much larger than it. Library preparation employed RT-PCR. The data were produced on an Illumina HiSeq 2500. TCRdb trimmed public reads at Q25 via fastp, called clones via MiXCR and kept in-frame beta chains. Each record represents a unique CDR3 protein, reported with the most common genes and DNA among its rows. Within this sample are about 480,000 distinct CDR3 sequences, with approximately 10% of them counted one time only. Of the sample, around 12% is held by the ten largest clones. This entry belongs to a study of response to subunit inactivated influenza vaccine (dated by TCRdb to the late 2010s). As for the study more broadly: The study used deep quantitative T cell receptor repertoire profiling to track responses to a trivalent subunit inactivated influenza vaccine. General study outcomes and caveats: According to the authors, only a limited number of new T cells may be recruited by each seasonal influenza vaccination.

The intended sense of this specimen's time point label: approximately 47 days after influenza vaccine administration. Taken from cysteine to phenylalanine, the CDR3 has 15 residues. Only the CDR3 part of the read is kept: 45 bases, read in frame from the first base. The V and J ends are trimmed by 4 bases and 0 bases, leaving 14 bases between them. Reading the germline V gene gives CDR1 SQVTM and CDR2 ANQGSEA. Material: PBMCs from blood, obtained roughly 47 days after vaccination. The sequence derives from a man aged 50 to 60 who received an inactivated influenza vaccine. Donor details come from another sample of the same person, matched by shared clones. The chain couples TRBV29-1 to TRBJ2-3; the D element might be TRBD1 or TRBD2, as each aligns at 5 bases. The DNA sequence is given as TGCAGCGTTGTCGGGGTTGGGGGAAGCACAGATACGCAGTATTTT. The translation is CSVVGVGGSTDTQYF.